This TCR beta chain is drawn from a study of low-dose radiotherapy and immunotherapy resistance in tumors. The wider study: The study delivered 0.5 Gy per fraction every 2 weeks to Cohort 1, totaling 6.5 Gy. The treatment that patients received was intravenous nivolumab 240 mg every two weeks plus ipilimumab 1 mg/kg every six weeks.

Priming of first-strand cDNA relied on TRAV- and TRBV-specific primers (covering alpha and beta chains). Over approximately 19 PCR cycles, TCRs were amplified from a constant-region primer and V-primer adapter. TCRdb re-derived calls from the reads in MiXCR, one entry per CDR3 protein. Of roughly 95,000 distinct CDR3 sequences in the sample, roughly 20% were seen once. This clonotype was detected a few times. Time point of the sample: after trial treatment. Treatment in this sample: LDRT plus nivolumab, ipilimumab, low-dose cyclophosphamide and aspirin (RACIN trial). Patients with advanced, tumor-infiltrating lymphocyte-negative solid tumors were eligible. The CDR3 loop spans 16 amino acids. Losses at the gene ends were 4 bases for V and 6 bases for J; bases not matched to a gene: 8. Germline CDR1 KGHSH, CDR2 LQKENI.

The sequence was collected from a female donor with ovarian cancer. The V call is TRBV18, the J call TRBJ2-1, with 11 bases that match TRBD1. The sample in question was PBMCs, obtained after low-dose radiotherapy plus immunotherapy. The CDR3 sequence is CASSLDRGQGANEQFF. The CDR3, as DNA: TGTGCCAGCTCACTGGACCGAGGACAGGGGGCCAATGAGCAGTTCTTC.